The subject of this entry is one T cell receptor beta chain. Its antigen remains unknown. The junction departs from the called germline gene at one end, perhaps through a read error. The entry originates in a study of response to subunit inactivated influenza vaccine. This CDR3 has 13 amino acids. The germline V gene has CDR1 WSHSY and CDR2 SAAADI. One entry per CDR3 protein, called by TCRdb with MiXCR from the RT-PCR reads. There are 500,000 to 600,000 distinct CDR3 sequences in the sample; 16% occur only once, and less than 4% lies in the top ten. Study results and caveats: Researchers suggested that each seasonal influenza vaccination recruits few new T cells.

This TCR was recovered from a man in his fifties or sixties who received an inactivated influenza vaccine. J is TRBJ1-5 and V is TRBV10-2; D gene unclear. The material was CD4+ T cells sorted from PBMCs, obtained around 25 months after vaccination. The CDR3 reads CASRDNSNHPQHF. CDR3 DNA sequence: TGCGCCAGCAGGGATAATAGCAATCACCCCCAGCATTTT.